The next 19 T cell receptor beta chains were all read from a single sample in a study of blood T cell repertoires in COVID-19. Sequencing used immunoSEQ multiplex PCR; TCRdb keeps in-frame clones, though not all of them. The sample comprises around 40,000 clones, about 82% of which are singletons, and approximately 9.1% rests with the top ten. Sequenced: peripheral blood. Receptors were obtained from a human donor in a cohort sampled during active COVID-19.

The chain employs TRBV19 and TRBJ1-5, with 8 bases aligning to TRBD1. CDR1 LNHDA and CDR2 SQIVND come from the germline V gene (reference sequence). CDR3 length: 17 amino acids. With V trimmed by 3 bases and J by 4 bases, 11 bases remained unmatched. The CDR3 protein is CASSILGGRGLNQPQHF. DNA of the CDR3: TGTGCCAGTAGTATTCTGGGGGGCAGGGGGCTTAATCAGCCCCAGCATTTT. The whole variable domain, remainder taken from reference TRBV19 and TRBJ1-5, is DGGITQSPKYLFRKEGQNVTLSCEQNLNHDAMYWYRQDPGQGLRLIYYSQIVNDFQKGDIAEGYSVSREKKESFPLTVTSAQKNPTAFYLCASSILGGRGLNQPQHFGDGTRLSIL.

The V and J genes are TRBV5-4 and TRBJ2-5; 10 bases are a match to TRBD1. The CDR3 totals 15 residues. Germline assignment: CDR1 SGHNT and CDR2 YYREEE (reference sequence). The junction had 8 bases not matched to a gene; V was cut back by 7 bases and J by 2 bases. CDR3 in amino acids: CASSLRDRGQETQYF. The CDR3, as DNA: TGTGCCAGCTCCCTTAGGGACAGGGGACAAGAGACCCAGTACTTC.

The chain joins TRBV4-2 to TRBJ2-5; TRBD2 aligns across 13 bases. Per the germline V gene, CDR1 is LGHNA and CDR2 is YNFKEQ. This CDR3 contains 16 residues. The V gene end was trimmed by 1 base and the J gene end by 4 bases; junction bases not matched to a gene: 3. CDR3 bases: TGTGCCAGCAGCCAAGGAACTAGCGGGAGGGTAGAGACCCAGTACTTC. The encoded protein is CASSQGTSGRVETQYF.

The chain carries TRBV5-1 and TRBJ1-1; 10 bases align to TRBD1. The length of the CDR3 is 15 residues. V lost 1 base, J lost 5 bases, and 5 bases stayed unmatched. CDR1 and CDR2 from the germline V gene are SGHRS and YFSETQ. In nucleotides, the CDR3 is TGCGCCAGCAGCTTGTGGGGGACAGGGGAGACTGAAGCTTTCTTT. Translation gives CASSLWGTGETEAFF.

The J gene is TRBJ1-1, the V gene TRBV19; 7 bases align to TRBD1. The CDR3 runs to 16 residues. Germline-derived CDR1 and CDR2 are LNHDA and SQIVND (reference sequence). With V trimmed by 5 bases and J by 4 bases, 13 bases remained unmatched. CDR3 region: CASSLRDSRAGTEAFF. The CDR3 DNA follows: TGTGCCAGTAGTCTCCGGGACAGTAGGGCCGGCACTGAAGCTTTCTTT.

This rearrangement joins TRBV19 to TRBJ1-5; the D gene is possibly TRBD1 (5 bases). From germline, CDR1 is LNHDA and CDR2 SQIVND (reference sequence). The ends were cut back, 10 bases at V and 0 bases at J, with 10 bases in the middle. The CDR3 has 13 residues. Written as DNA, the CDR3 is TGTGCCACAAAGACAGATAGCAATCAGCCCCAGCATTTT. Translating gives CATKTDSNQPQHF.

The chain carries TRBV30 and TRBJ1-4, with TRBD1 matching 8 bases. The CDR3 is 15 residues long. CDR1 and CDR2 (germline): GTSNPN, SVGIG (reference sequence). After removal of 2 bases from V and 8 bases from J, the junction contained 10 bases not matched to a gene. The CDR3 nucleotides are TGTGCCTGGAGTAATGATGACAGGGGACGGGAAAAACTGTTTTTT. Translated: CAWSNDDRGREKLFF.

V and J are TRBV7-2 and TRBJ1-4; D perhaps matches TRBD1 (5 bases). This CDR3 is 14 amino acids long. Germline CDR1 and CDR2: SGHTA and FQGNSA. Deletions cut 5 bases from V and 1 base from J, with 8 bases between. For the CDR3, the DNA is TGTGCCAGCAGCCGGACACTAACTAATGAAAAACTGTTTTTT. It is translated as CASSRTLTNEKLFF.

This chain uses TRBV9 with TRBJ2-2; weak D call: TRBD1 (6 bases). This CDR3 comprises 15 residues. CDR1 is SGDLS and CDR2 is YYNGEE in the germline V gene. Between the trimmed V and J ends, which lost 4 bases and 0 bases, there was a span of 10 bases. The chain's CDR3 is CASSSGTTNTGELFF. CDR3 DNA sequence: TGTGCCAGCAGCTCCGGGACAACGAACACCGGGGAGCTGTTTTTT.

The V call is TRBV9, the J call TRBJ2-2; D is unresolved. The V end lost 0 bases, the J end lost 6 bases, and 6 bases lay between the germline ends. The germline CDR1 and CDR2 sequences are SGDLS and YYNGEE. The CDR3 is 13 amino acids. In DNA, the CDR3 is TGTGCCAGCAGCGTAGAATCAGCCGGGGAGCTGTTTTTT. Translation: CASSVESAGELFF.

The chain recombines TRBV5-1 with TRBJ1-2; 11 bases agree with TRBD1. Germline CDR1 and CDR2: SGHRS and YFSETQ. The CDR3 length is 15 residues. With 3 bases clipped from V and 6 bases from J, the junction kept 7 bases outside the gene matches. Here the CDR3 reads CASSWTGQGADGYTF. The CDR3 DNA reads TGCGCCAGCAGCTGGACCGGACAGGGGGCTGATGGCTACACCTTC. Supplemented by reference TRBV5-1 and TRBJ1-2, the full variable domain reads KAGVTQTPRYLIKTRGQQVTLSCSPISGHRSVSWYQQTPGQGLQFLFEYFSETQRNKGNFPGRFSGRQFSNSRSEMNVSTLELGDSALYLCASSWTGQGADGYTFGSGTRLTVV.

The CDR3 sequence is CASSLGEFYGYTF. The CDR3 DNA sequence: TGTGCCAGCAGCTTAGGGGAGTTTTATGGCTACACCTTC. This rearrangement joins TRBV7-9 to TRBJ1-2; D gene ambiguous. Per germline, CDR1 SEHNR and CDR2 FQNEAQ (reference sequence). This CDR3 spans 13 amino acids. Trimming removed 1 base from V and 5 bases from J, with 8 bases in between.

This chain uses TRBV25-1 with TRBJ2-2; 7 nucleotides line up with TRBD2. In germline, CDR1 is MGHDK, CDR2 SYGVNS. Trimming at V came to 9 bases and at J to 5 bases, leaving 6 bases not matched to a gene. The CDR3 has 13 residues. CDR3 DNA sequence: TGTGCCAGTGGGGGGGAATCAACCGGGGAGCTGTTTTTT. This sequence encodes CASGGESTGELFF.

This clone was observed a few times. The genes are TRBV25-1 and TRBJ2-1, with D hard to call. Germline V gene data show CDR1 as MGHDK and CDR2 as SYGVNS. V lost 6 bases and J 4 bases, leaving 7 bases between the germline ends. The CDR3 is made up of 12 amino acids. The CDR3 reads CASSQEYNEQFF. The CDR3, as DNA: TGTGCCAGCAGCCAAGAGTACAATGAGCAGTTCTTC.

The V gene is TRBV5-4, the J gene TRBJ2-1; 9 bases align to TRBD1. The germline CDR1 and CDR2 sequences are SGHNT and YYREEE (reference sequence). The CDR3 runs to 16 residues. The V gene end was trimmed by 4 bases and the J gene end by 6 bases; junction bases not matched to a gene: 11. CDR3 nucleotides: TGTGCCAGCAGCCTCCAGACAGGGGGAGGAGGCAATGAGCAGTTCTTC. This sequence encodes CASSLQTGGGGNEQFF.

This clone was counted between two and nine times. The CDR3 nucleotides are TGCGCCAGCAGTGATGGCAGGCGATACGAGCAGTACTTC. Its translation: CASSDGRRYEQYF. The chain employs TRBV5-1 and TRBJ2-7; D is ambiguous. V gave up 5 bases and J gave up 4 bases, with 13 bases separating them. Per the germline V gene, CDR1 is SGHRS and CDR2 is YFSETQ. This CDR3 comprises 13 residues.

This clone was seen a few times. The chain has TRBV27 and TRBJ1-5; unclear D gene. Per germline, CDR1 MNHEY and CDR2 SMNVEV (reference sequence). The CDR3 sequence is 15 residues long. V gave up 0 bases and J gave up 3 bases, with 9 bases separating them. DNA for the CDR3: TGTGCCAGCAGTTTATCAGGCGAGGCCAATCAGCCCCAGCATTTT. Amino acids: CASSLSGEANQPQHF.

The chain links TRBV18 to TRBJ2-5; 7 nucleotides align to TRBD1. The CDR3 is made up of 15 amino acids. Per germline, CDR1 KGHSH and CDR2 LQKENI. After removal of 6 bases from V and 1 base from J, the junction contained 8 bases not matched to a gene. Here the CDR3 DNA reads TGTGCCAGCTCGCTGAGACAGGGTGTCCAAGAGACCCAGTACTTC. Its protein product is CASSLRQGVQETQYF.

This clone showed up just once. The V call is TRBV27, the J call TRBJ2-7; D call uncertain. The germline V and J ends were trimmed by 0 bases and 7 bases, with 16 bases remaining between them. The V gene's germline CDR1 is MNHEY and CDR2 SMNVEV (reference sequence). The CDR3 sequence is 15 residues long. In DNA, the CDR3 is TGTGCCAGCAGTTTATCCGACTCCCCATGGAGAGAGCAGTACTTC. Amino acids: CASSLSDSPWREQYF.